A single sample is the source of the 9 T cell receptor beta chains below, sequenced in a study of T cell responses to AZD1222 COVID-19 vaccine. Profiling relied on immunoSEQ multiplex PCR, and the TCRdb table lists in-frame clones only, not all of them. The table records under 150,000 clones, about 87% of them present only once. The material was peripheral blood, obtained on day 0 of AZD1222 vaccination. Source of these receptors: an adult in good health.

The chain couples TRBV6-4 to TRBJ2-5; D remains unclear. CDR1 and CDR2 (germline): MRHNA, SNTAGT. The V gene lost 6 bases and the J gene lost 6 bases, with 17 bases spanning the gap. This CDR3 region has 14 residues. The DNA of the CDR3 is TGTGCCAGCAGGCCGCCCGGGTACGCAAAGACCCAGTACTTC. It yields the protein CASRPPGYAKTQYF.

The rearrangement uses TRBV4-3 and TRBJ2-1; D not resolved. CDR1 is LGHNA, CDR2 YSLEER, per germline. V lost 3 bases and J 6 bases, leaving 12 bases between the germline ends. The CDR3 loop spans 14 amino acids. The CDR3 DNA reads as TGCGCCAGCAGCCAGGGCGACTTACGCAATGAGCAGTTCTTC. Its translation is CASSQGDLRNEQFF.

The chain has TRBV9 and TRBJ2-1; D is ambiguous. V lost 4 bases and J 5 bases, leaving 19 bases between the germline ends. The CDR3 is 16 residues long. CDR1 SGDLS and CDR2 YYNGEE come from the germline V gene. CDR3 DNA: TGTGCCAGCAGCATCCGAGACAAAACCGCAGACAATGAGCAGTTCTTC. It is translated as CASSIRDKTADNEQFF.

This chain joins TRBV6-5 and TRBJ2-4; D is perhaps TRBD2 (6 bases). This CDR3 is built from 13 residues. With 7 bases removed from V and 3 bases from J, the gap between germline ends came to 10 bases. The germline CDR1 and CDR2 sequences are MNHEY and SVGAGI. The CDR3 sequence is CASTGGDKNIQYF. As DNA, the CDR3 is TGTGCCAGCACCGGAGGGGACAAAAACATTCAGTACTTC.

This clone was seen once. In nucleotides, the CDR3 is TGTGCCAGCAGTTACGCGAGGCTCACTAACTATGGCTACACCTTC. This sequence encodes CASSYARLTNYGYTF. The chain combines TRBV6-2 or TRBV6-3 with TRBJ1-2, with unresolved D. Germline CDR1 reads MNHEY; CDR2 reads SVGEGT. This CDR3 contains 15 residues. The V gene lost 2 bases and the J gene lost 0 bases, with 10 bases spanning the gap.

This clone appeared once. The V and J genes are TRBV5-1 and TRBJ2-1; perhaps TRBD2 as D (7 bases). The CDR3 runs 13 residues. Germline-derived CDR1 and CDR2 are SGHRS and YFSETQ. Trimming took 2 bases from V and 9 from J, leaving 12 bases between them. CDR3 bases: TGCGCCAGCAGCTTAACAGGGAGGGGTGAGCAGTTCTTC. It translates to CASSLTGRGEQFF.

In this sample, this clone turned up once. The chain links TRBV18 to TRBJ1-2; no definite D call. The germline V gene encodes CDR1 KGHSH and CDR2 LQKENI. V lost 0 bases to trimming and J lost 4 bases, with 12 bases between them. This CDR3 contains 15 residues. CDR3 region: CASSPPGRESYGYTF. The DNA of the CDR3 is TGTGCCAGCTCACCACCCGGACGGGAGAGCTATGGCTACACCTTC.

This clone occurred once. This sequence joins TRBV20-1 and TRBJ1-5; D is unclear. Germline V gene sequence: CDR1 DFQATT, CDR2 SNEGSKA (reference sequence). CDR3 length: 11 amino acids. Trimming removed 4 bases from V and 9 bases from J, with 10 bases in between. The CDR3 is CSATMAGPQHF. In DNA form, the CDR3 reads TGCAGTGCTACTATGGCTGGGCCCCAGCATTTT.

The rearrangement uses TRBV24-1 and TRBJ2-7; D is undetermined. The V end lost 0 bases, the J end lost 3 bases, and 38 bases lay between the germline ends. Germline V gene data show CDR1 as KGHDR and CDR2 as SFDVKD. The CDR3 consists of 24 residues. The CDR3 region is CATSDLVSSFLFFGFGHLRYEQYF. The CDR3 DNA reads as TGTGCCACCAGTGATTTGGTCAGCTCGTTTTTATTTTTCGGGTTTGGGCATTTGCGCTACGAGCAGTACTTC.